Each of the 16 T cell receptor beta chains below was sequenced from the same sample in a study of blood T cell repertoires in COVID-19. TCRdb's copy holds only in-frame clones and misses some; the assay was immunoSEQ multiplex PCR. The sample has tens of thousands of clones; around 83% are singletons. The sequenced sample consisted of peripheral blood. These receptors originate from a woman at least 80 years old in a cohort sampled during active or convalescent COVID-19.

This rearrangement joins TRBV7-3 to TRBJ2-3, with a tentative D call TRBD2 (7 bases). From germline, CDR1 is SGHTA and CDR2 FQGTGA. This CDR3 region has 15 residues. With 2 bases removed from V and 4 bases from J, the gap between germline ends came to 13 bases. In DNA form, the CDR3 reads TGTGCCAGCAGCTTAGGGGGCGGGGGCCCAGATACGCAGTATTTT. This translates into CASSLGGGGPDTQYF.

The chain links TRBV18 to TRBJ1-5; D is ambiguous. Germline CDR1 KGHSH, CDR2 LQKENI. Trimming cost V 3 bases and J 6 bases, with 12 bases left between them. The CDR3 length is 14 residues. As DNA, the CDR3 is TGTGCCAGCTCACCGGGCGGGTTGAGTCAGCCCCAGCATTTT. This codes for CASSPGGLSQPQHF.

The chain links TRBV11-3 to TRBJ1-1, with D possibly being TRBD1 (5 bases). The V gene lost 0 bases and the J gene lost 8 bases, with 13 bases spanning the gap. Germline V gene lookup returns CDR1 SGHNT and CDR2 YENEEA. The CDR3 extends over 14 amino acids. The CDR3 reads CASSLDTWHREAFF. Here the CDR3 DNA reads TGTGCCAGCAGCTTAGATACATGGCACAGGGAAGCTTTCTTT.

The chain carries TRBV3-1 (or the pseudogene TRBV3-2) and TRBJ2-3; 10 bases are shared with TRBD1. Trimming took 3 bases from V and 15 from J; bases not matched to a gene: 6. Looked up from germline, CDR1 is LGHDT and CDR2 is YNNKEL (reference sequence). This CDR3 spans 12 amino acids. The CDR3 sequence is CASSHAGTGEYF. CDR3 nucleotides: TGTGCCAGCAGCCATGCCGGGACAGGGGAATATTTT.

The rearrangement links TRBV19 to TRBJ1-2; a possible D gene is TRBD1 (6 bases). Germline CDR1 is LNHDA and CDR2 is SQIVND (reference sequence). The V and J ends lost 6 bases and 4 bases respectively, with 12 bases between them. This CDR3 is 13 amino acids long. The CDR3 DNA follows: TGTGCCAGTAGGACACCAGGGGTCTATGGCTACACCTTC. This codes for CASRTPGVYGYTF.

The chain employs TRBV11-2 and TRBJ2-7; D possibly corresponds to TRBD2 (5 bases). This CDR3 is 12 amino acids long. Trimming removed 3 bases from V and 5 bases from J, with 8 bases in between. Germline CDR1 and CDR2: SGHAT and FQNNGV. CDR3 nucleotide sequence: TGTGCCAGCAGCTTGGCGGGTCACGAGCAGTACGTC. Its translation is CASSLAGHEQYV.

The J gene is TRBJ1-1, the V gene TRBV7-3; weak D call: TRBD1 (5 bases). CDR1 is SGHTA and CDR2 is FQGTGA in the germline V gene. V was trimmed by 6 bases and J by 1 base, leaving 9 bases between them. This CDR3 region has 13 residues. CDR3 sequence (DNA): TGTGCCAGCAGGTCCAGGGAGAACACTGAAGCTTTCTTT. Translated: CASRSRENTEAFF.

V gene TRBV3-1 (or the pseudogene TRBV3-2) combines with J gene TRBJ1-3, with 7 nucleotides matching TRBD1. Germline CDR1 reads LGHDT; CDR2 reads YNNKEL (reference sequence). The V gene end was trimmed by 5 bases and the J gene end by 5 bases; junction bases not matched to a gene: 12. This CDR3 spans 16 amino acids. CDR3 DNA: TGTGCCAGCAGCTCAACAGGGGCATACGAGAGAAACACCATATATTTT. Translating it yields CASSSTGAYERNTIYF.

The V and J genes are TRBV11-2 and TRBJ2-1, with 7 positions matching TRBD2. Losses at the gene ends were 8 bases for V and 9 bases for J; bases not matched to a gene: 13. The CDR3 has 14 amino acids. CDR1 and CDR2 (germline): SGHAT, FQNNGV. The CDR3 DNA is TGTGCCAGCCTGATTGGGAGGGCCGGAAGTGAGCAGTTCTTC. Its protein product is CASLIGRAGSEQFF. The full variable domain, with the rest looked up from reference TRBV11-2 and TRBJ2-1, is EAGVAQSPRYKIIEKRQSVAFWCNPISGHATLYWYQQILGQGPKLLIQFQNNGVVDDSQLPKDRFSAERLKGVDSTLKIQPAKLEDSAVYLCASLIGRAGSEQFFGPGTRLTVL.

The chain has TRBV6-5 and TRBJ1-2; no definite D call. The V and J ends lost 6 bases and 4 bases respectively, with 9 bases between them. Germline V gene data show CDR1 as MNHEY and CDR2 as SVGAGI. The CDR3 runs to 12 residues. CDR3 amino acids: CASRDDTYGYTF. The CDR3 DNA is TGTGCCAGCAGAGACGACACCTATGGCTACACCTTC.

The CDR3 loop reads CSAILDEQFF. CDR3 nucleotide sequence: TGCAGTGCTATATTAGATGAGCAGTTCTTC. J is TRBJ2-1 and V is TRBV20-1, with D uncertain. This CDR3 has 10 amino acids. Trimming left V 4 bases short and J 8 bases short, with 6 bases between. Germline V gene lookup returns CDR1 DFQATT and CDR2 SNEGSKA (reference sequence).

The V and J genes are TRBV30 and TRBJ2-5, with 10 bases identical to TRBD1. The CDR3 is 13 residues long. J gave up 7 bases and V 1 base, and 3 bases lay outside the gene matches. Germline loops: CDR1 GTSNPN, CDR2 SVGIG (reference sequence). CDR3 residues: CAWSADRGGTQYF. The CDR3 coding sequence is TGTGCCTGGAGTGCGGACAGGGGGGGGACCCAGTACTTC.

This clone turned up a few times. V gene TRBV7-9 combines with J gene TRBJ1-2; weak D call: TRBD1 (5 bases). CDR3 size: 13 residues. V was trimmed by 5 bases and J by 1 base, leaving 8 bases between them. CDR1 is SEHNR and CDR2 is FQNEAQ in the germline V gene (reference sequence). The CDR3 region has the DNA TGTGCCAGCAGCCGGGGGGTTAACTATGGCTACACCTTC. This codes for CASSRGVNYGYTF.

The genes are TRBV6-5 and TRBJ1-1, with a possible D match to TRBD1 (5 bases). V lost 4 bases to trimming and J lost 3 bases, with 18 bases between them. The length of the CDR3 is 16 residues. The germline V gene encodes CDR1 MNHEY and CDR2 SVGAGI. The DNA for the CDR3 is TGTGCCAGCAGTTCAAGGGGAGGTTGGTTTGACACTGAAGCTTTCTTT. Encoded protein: CASSSRGGWFDTEAFF.

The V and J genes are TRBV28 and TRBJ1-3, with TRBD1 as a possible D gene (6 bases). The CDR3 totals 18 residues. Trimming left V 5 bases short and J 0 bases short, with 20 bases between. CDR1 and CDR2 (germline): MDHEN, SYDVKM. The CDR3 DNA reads TGTGCCAGCAGTCTTATCATCGGACAGATAAGCTCTGGAAACACCATATATTTT. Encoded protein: CASSLIIGQISSGNTIYF.

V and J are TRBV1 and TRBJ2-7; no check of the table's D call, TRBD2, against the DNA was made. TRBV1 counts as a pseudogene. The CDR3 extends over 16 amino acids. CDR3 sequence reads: CTSSQLSSLPFDEQYF. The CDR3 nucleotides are TGCACCAGCAGCCAACTCTCTAGCCTCCCTTTTGACGAGCAGTACTTC.